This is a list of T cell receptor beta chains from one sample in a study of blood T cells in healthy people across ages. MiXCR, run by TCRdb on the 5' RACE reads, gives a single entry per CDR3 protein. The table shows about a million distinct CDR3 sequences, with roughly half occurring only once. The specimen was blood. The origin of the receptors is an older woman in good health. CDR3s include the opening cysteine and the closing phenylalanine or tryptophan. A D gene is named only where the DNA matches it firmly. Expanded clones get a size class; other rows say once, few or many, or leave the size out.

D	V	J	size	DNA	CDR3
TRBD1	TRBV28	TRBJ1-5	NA	TGTGCCAGCAGTCTCCCCCCGGGACAGGAGAATCAGCCCCAGCATTTT	CASSLPPGQENQPQHF
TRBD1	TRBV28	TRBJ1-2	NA	TGTGCCAGCAGTTTATGGGGGAAACAGGGGACGGATGGCTACACCTTC	CASSLWGKQGTDGYTF
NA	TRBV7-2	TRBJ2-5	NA	TGTGCCAGCAGCTTACAGGGGAGGGATGAGCAGTACTTC	CASSLQGRDEQYF
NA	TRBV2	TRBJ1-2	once	TGTGCCAGCAGTGTTGGGCAGCTCGGCTATGGCTACACCTTC	CASSVGQLGYGYTF
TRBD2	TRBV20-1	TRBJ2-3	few	TGCAGTGCTACCCTGGCGGGAGGGCGGGCGCAGTATTTT	CSATLAGGRAQYF
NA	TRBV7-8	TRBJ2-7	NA	TGTGCCAGCAGCTTAGCGGGACGGCTCCACGAGCAGTACTTC	CASSLAGRLHEQYF
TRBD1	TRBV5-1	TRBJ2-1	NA	TGCGCCAGCAGCTTGCAGACAGGGATGTCCTACAATGAGCAGTTCTTC	CASSLQTGMSYNEQFF
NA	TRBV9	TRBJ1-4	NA	TGTGCCAGCGCTGGGGGGGGGACGGTAGAAAAACTGTTTTTT	CASAGGGTVEKLFF
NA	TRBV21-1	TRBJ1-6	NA	TGTGCCAGCAGCACAAGCACGACACCCCGGGGTAATTCACCCCTCCACTTT	CASSTSTTPRGNSPLHF
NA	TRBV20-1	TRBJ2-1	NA	TGCAGTGCTAGAGACGCACTACCTTACAATGAGCAGTTCTTC	CSARDALPYNEQFF
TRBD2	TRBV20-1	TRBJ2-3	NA	TGCAGTGCTCACCTAGCGGGTGGGAGCACAGATACGCAGTATTTT	CSAHLAGGSTDTQYF
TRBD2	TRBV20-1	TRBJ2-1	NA	TGCAGTGCCGATTGGCGGGAGGCCCTGATATACAATGAGCAGTTCTTC	CSADWREALIYNEQFF
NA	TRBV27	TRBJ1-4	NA	TGTGCCAGCAGTTTGGGGGGCCCCAATGAAAAACTGTTTTTT	CASSLGGPNEKLFF
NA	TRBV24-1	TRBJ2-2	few	TGTGCCACCATGAACGGCGGCACCGGGGAGCTGTTTTTT	CATMNGGTGELFF
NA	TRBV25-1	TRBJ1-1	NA	TGTGCCAGCAGTGGAGGGAGGACTGAAGCTTTCTTT	CASSGGRTEAFF
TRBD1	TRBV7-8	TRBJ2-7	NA	TGTGCCAGCAGCGCCCGGACAGGGAGCTACGAGCAGTACTTC	CASSARTGSYEQYF
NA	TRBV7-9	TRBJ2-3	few	TGTGCCAGCAGCTTAGCGGCGACTAGCACAGATACGCAGTATTTT	CASSLAATSTDTQYF
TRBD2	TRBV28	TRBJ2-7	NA	TGTGCCAGCAGGAAACTAGCGACGAGCAGGAACGAGCAGTACTTC	CASRKLATSRNEQYF
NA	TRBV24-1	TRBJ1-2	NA	TGTGCCACCAGAGGCACCAGTTACCCCTATGGCTACACCTTC	CATRGTSYPYGYTF
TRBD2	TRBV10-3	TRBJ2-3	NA	TGTGCCATCAGCACCTTGGCTAGCGGGAGCACAGATACGCAGTATTTT	CAISTLASGSTDTQYF
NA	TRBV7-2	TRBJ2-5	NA	TGTGCCAGCAGCTTATTCCAGCTAGAGACCCAGTACTTC	CASSLFQLETQYF
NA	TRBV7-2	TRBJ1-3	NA	TGTGCCAGCAGCGGATCGGGATCGGGGGCTAAGAGAAACACCATATATTTT	CASSGSGSGAKRNTIYF